This record covers a single T cell receptor (beta chain). Its target is unknown. This record belongs to a study of cytomegalovirus exposure and HLA in healthy donors. Study in general: Researchers previously reported finding some 110 million unique TCR beta sequences from about 200 million T cells. From HLA-typed donors, an early data release held 70 million to 95 million unique TCRs.

Notes on the study in general: Associated with cytomegalovirus, according to the listing, were 150 to 200 TCR beta chains. Some V segments (TRBV6-2 and TRBV6-3 among them) were excluded as indistinguishable.

Primers for the PCR totalled 60 Vbeta and 13 Jbeta. Method: immunoSEQ multiplex PCR; TCRdb's copy keeps in-frame clones and lacks some. The sample yields about 160,000 clones, over 80% seen once. The CDR3 is 14 residues long. Germline V CDR1 and CDR2: SEHNR, FQNEAQ (reference sequence). Trimming removed 8 bases at V and 2 bases at J, with 13 bases between. The receptor comes from a man aged 45-65 years in good health and CMV-seropositive. This chain links TRBV7-9 with TRBJ2-1, with D perhaps TRBD1 (6 bases). Sequencing was performed on PBMCs. This CDR3 reads CASLGALTYNEQFF. The CDR3 coding sequence is TGTGCCAGCTTGGGGGCCCTCACCTACAATGAGCAGTTCTTC.